This T cell receptor beta chain was recorded in a study of identical twins. Study outcomes and limitations: One should note that invariant MAIT and iNKT cells could partly confound zero-insertion analyses. The same donors were not followed; conclusions instead depended on cross-sectional statistical analysis.

Each CDR3 protein gets one entry after TCRdb re-called the 5' RACE reads with MiXCR. The repertoire holds about 520,000 distinct CDR3 sequences, with less than 25% as singletons. This clonotype was detected once. Antigen: not known. These same records also appear under a second study, on T cells expressing NK-cell markers. That source reports: Each TCR beta repertoire originated in sorted T cells that were CD3+CD56+NKG2C+, CD3+CD56+NKG2C- or CD3+CD56-NKG2C+.

The sample consisted of CD4+ T cells sorted from blood. The TCR was taken from a woman under 30 in good health.

The CDR3 bases are TGCAGTGCTTCCGGGGGGGGTCAGTTCTTC. This codes for CSASGGGQFF. The V and J genes are TRBV20-1 and TRBJ2-1; TRBD2 aligns across 8 bases. The CDR3 spans 10 residues. Per the germline V gene, CDR1 is DFQATT and CDR2 is SNEGSKA (reference sequence). V dropped 5 bases and J dropped 13; count of bases not matched to a gene: 4.